This record covers a single T cell receptor (beta chain). The CDR3 loop spans 20 amino acids. As originally analysed: Reference gene primer amplification yielded estimated nucleated cell counts. Profiling relied on immunoSEQ multiplex PCR, and the TCRdb table lists in-frame clones only, not all of them. That table supplies the V and J calls and clone size; D and trimming were determined from the DNA. The data show a few hundred thousand clones, about 89% seen once. These data originate in a study of blood T cell repertoires in COVID-19. Background on the study: The cDNA or gDNA used as material had been derived from T cells, B-cell-depleted T cells, or PBMCs.

The clonotype comes from a woman in her twenties or thirties who had recovered from COVID-19. The sample taken for sequencing was PBMCs or T cells enriched from blood (not recorded which). The chain uses TRBV12-1 and TRBJ1-1; TRBD1 was called by the table and not checked on the DNA. TRBV12-1 is recorded as a pseudogene. The CDR3 DNA follows: TGTGCCAGCAGCCCACTTTGCGGAAACGACAGGGCTGCAGAGAACACTGAAGCTTTCTTT. Translation gives CASSPLCGNDRAAENTEAFF.